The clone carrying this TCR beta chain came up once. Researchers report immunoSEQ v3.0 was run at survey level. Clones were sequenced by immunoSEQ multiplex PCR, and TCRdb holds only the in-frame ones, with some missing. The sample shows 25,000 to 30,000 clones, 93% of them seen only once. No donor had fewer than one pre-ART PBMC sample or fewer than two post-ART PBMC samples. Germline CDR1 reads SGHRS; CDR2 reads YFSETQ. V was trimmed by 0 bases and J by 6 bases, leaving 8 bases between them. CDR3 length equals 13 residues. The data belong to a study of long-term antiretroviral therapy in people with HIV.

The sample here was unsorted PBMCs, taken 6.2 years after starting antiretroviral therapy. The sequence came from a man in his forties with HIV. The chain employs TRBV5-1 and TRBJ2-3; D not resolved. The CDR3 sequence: CASSLVSWDTQYF. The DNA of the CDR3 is TGCGCCAGCAGCTTGGTGTCGTGGGATACGCAGTATTTT. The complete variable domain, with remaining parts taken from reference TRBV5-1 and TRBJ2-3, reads KAGVTQTPRYLIKTRGQQVTLSCSPISGHRSVSWYQQTPGQGLQFLFEYFSETQRNKGNFPGRFSGRQFSNSRSEMNVSTLELGDSALYLCASSLVSWDTQYFGPGTRLTVL.